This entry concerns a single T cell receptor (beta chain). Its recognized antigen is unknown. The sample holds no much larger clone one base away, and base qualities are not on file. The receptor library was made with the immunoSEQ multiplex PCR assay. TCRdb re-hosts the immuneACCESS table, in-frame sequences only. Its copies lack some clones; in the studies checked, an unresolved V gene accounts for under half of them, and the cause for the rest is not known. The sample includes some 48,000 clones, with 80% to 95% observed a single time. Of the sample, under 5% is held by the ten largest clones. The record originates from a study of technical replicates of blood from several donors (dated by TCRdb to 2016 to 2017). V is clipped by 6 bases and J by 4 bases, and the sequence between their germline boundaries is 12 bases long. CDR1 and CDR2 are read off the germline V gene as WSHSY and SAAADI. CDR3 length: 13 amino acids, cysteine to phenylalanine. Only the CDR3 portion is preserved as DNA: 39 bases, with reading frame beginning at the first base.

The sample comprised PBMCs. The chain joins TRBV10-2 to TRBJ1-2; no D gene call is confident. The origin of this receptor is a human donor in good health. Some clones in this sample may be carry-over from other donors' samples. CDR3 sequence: CASRAGFLYGYTF. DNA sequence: TGCGCCAGCAGAGCCGGGTTCCTCTATGGCTACACCTTC.